A selection of T cell receptor beta chains follows, all from one sample in a study of blood T cells in healthy people across ages. TCRdb fed the 5' RACE reads into MiXCR, producing one record per CDR3 protein. The sample consists of approximately 600,000 distinct CDR3 sequences, approximately 59% of them appearing once. Sequenced: blood. The receptors come from a man in his sixties in good health. CDR3s include the opening cysteine and the closing phenylalanine or tryptophan.

v_call,j_call,cdr3_aa
TRBV4-2,TRBJ1-2,CASSQRTGSGYTF
TRBV4-2,TRBJ2-1,CASSQVSPRSYNEQFF
TRBV12-3/TRBV12-4,TRBJ2-7,CASSQVRGDSYEQYF
TRBV20-1,TRBJ2-3,CSAPDSRRTDTQYF
TRBV4-1,TRBJ1-4,CASSQEGRVATNEKLFF
TRBV3-1,TRBJ2-5,CASSQGGGLETQYF
TRBV28,TRBJ1-2,CASRQQGYGYTF
TRBV4-1,TRBJ2-7,CASSQVWGGRSSYEQYF
TRBV28,TRBJ2-2,CASSLQGTHTGELFF
TRBV6-2/TRBV6-3,TRBJ2-5,CASSQNTKETQYF
TRBV7-9,TRBJ2-5,CASSSGSQETQYF
TRBV27,TRBJ1-2,CASSAPTGTGYTF
TRBV12-3/TRBV12-4,TRBJ1-2,CASSFGVDYGYTF
TRBV29-1,TRBJ1-4,CSVARGWGEGEKLFF
TRBV20-1,TRBJ2-3,CSARDGTSGTDTQYF
TRBV3-1,TRBJ1-3,CASSQSGNSGNTIYF
TRBV15,TRBJ2-1,CATSYLPGLAAYNEQFF
TRBV4-3,TRBJ2-1,CASSLVAAMVNEQFF
TRBV7-9,TRBJ1-6,CASSRGDNSPLHF
TRBV7-9,TRBJ2-2,CASSWRGTGELFF
TRBV5-1,TRBJ2-1,CASSPGVADNEQFF
TRBV10-3,TRBJ2-3,CAVTSGTSTDTQYF
TRBV10-2,TRBJ2-1,CASSEWAGGSCNEQFF
TRBV27,TRBJ2-4,CASSPHTVAKNIQYF
TRBV20-1,TRBJ2-4,CSARDRGNIQYF
TRBV4-1,TRBJ2-1,CASSPLASYNEQFF
TRBV24-1,TRBJ2-3,CATLPGAGDTQYF
TRBV20-1,TRBJ1-5,CSARAPGRRGQPQHF
TRBV11-2,TRBJ2-3,CASSLEGGVKADTQYF
TRBV28,TRBJ2-3,CASSSGQGPFASTDTQYF
TRBV3-1,TRBJ2-7,CASSHGTGGEQYF